The clone carrying this T cell receptor (beta chain) was counted a few times. TRB was amplified from about 250-500 ng of blood genomic DNA. This specimen comes from a study of T and B cells in COVID-19 patients. TRB rearrangements were amplified by multiplex PCR with BIOMED2 TRB-A/B primers. TCRdb recomputed calls from the multiplex PCR reads with MiXCR, one row per CDR3 protein. Found here are 12,000 to 15,000 distinct CDR3 sequences, roughly 27% of them singletons; the top ten hold 6.5% to 7%. Germline-derived CDR1 and CDR2 are ENHRY and SYGVKD. CDR3 length: 16 amino acids. With 6 bases clipped from V and 0 bases from J, the junction kept 8 bases outside the gene matches.

Sequenced input: blood. The chain is built from TRBV10-3 and TRBJ1-2; 9 bases align to TRBD1. The TCR comes from a human donor who had recovered from COVID-19. The CDR3 spells CAIRVTGGAANYGYTF. The DNA of the CDR3 is TGTGCCATCAGAGTGACAGGGGGAGCAGCTAACTATGGCTACACCTTC.